This TCR beta chain is from a study of T cell changes during pregnancy in multiple sclerosis. Clones were sequenced by immunoSEQ multiplex PCR, and TCRdb holds only the in-frame ones, with some missing. The repertoire holds 84,000 or so clones, 94% seen once, with approximately 0.84% in the top ten. The input for sequencing was peripheral blood, taken in the third trimester of pregnancy. The receptor was isolated from a female donor with multiple sclerosis, enrolled in a pregnancy study.

CDR3 protein: CASNRGQEQYF. DNA of the CDR3: TGTGCCAGCAACAGGGGGCAGGAGCAGTACTTC. The V and J genes are TRBV6-1 and TRBJ2-7, with 9 bases lining up with TRBD1. The CDR3 runs 11 residues. The germline gives CDR1 MNHNS, CDR2 SASEGT. The V gene end was trimmed by 7 bases and the J gene end by 7 bases; junction bases not matched to a gene: 2.